Below, 4 T cell receptor beta chains from the same sample are listed, as sequenced in a study of shared clonotypes between healthy human individuals. Only in-frame clones appear in the TCRdb table, and some are missing; sequencing was by immunoSEQ multiplex PCR. The sample lists 950,000 to 1,100,000 clones; 65% to 80% were seen once. Sequencing used memory CD4+ T cells sorted from blood. The subset is: CD45RA-negative fraction. These receptor sequences come from a man younger than 30 in good health.

The chain carries TRBV6-5 and TRBJ1-2; D gene unclear. The CDR3 runs 12 residues. Per germline, CDR1 MNHEY and CDR2 SVGAGI. V dropped 5 bases and J dropped 4 bases, with 8 bases sitting between them. The CDR3 protein is CASSDTTYGYTF. CDR3 in DNA: TGTGCCAGCAGTGACACAACCTATGGCTACACCTTC.

The chain has TRBV18 and TRBJ2-7; D is tentatively TRBD1 or TRBD2 (5 bases each). This CDR3 has 17 amino acids. The V end lost 2 bases, the J end lost 2 bases, and 19 bases lay between the germline ends. Germline V gene sequence: CDR1 KGHSH, CDR2 LQKENI. DNA of the CDR3: TGTGCCAGCTCACCATCGAACCCCGGGGCAGGGACCTACGAGCAGTACTTC. The encoded protein is CASSPSNPGAGTYEQYF.

The rearrangement links TRBV6-5 to TRBJ2-1; TRBD2 agrees at 8 bases. The length of the CDR3 is 14 residues. Looked up from germline, CDR1 is MNHEY and CDR2 is SVGAGI. Trimming cost V 5 bases and J 10 bases; bases outside gene matches: 10. CDR3 loop: CASSPAGAIREQFF. In nucleotides, the CDR3 is TGTGCCAGCAGTCCAGCGGGAGCGATCCGCGAGCAGTTCTTC.

V usage is TRBV6-5 and J usage is TRBJ1-6, with 9 positions matching TRBD1. V dropped 6 bases and J dropped 7; count of bases not matched to a gene: 7. Germline assignment: CDR1 MNHEY and CDR2 SVGAGI. The CDR3 totals 15 residues. The DNA for the CDR3 is TGTGCCAGCAGGGCCGGGACAGGGTCAAATTCACCCCTCCACTTT. It encodes CASRAGTGSNSPLHF.